These T cell receptor beta chains were read from a single sample in a study of shared clonotypes between healthy human individuals. Repertoires were generated with immunoSEQ multiplex PCR, while TCRdb's copy carries only in-frame clones and drops some. The sample carries about 2.4 million clones, under 95% recorded once. The sequenced sample was naive CD4+ T cells from PBMCs. All receptors derive from a man aged 18 to 30 in good health. Some clones in this sample may be carry-over from other donors' samples. CDR3s include the opening cysteine and the closing phenylalanine or tryptophan. A D gene is named only where the DNA matches it firmly. Size is stated for part of the rows, as once, few or many counts, or as a class when the clone is expanded.

abundance: .; j_gene: TRBJ1-2; v_gene: TRBV19; d_gene: .; CDR3aa: CASSMGQIPNYGYTF; CDR3nt: TGTGCCAGTAGTATGGGGCAGATTCCTAACTATGGCTACACCTTC
abundance: .; j_gene: TRBJ2-7; v_gene: TRBV7-9; d_gene: TRBD1; CDR3aa: CASSLGQGLTYEQYF; CDR3nt: TGTGCCAGCAGCCTCGGACAGGGACTTACGTACGAGCAGTACTTC
abundance: .; j_gene: TRBJ2-3; v_gene: TRBV19; d_gene: .; CDR3aa: CASSQGDTQYF; CDR3nt: TGTGCCAGTAGTCAGGGAGATACGCAGTATTTT
abundance: .; j_gene: TRBJ2-1; v_gene: TRBV5-1; d_gene: TRBD2; CDR3aa: CASSLAGGRGYNEQFF; CDR3nt: TGCGCCAGCAGCTTGGCTGGTGGGAGGGGTTACAATGAGCAGTTCTTC
abundance: .; j_gene: TRBJ1-1; v_gene: TRBV18; d_gene: .; CDR3aa: CASSLPRGEAFF; CDR3nt: TGTGCCAGCTCACTGCCCAGGGGTGAAGCTTTCTTT
abundance: .; j_gene: TRBJ1-1; v_gene: TRBV10-3; d_gene: .; CDR3aa: CAISESESTEAFF; CDR3nt: TGTGCCATCAGTGAGTCGGAATCCACTGAAGCTTTCTTT
abundance: .; j_gene: TRBJ1-3; v_gene: TRBV6-1; d_gene: TRBD1; CDR3aa: CASSEEFWTGDRHTIYF; CDR3nt: TGTGCCAGCAGTGAAGAGTTTTGGACAGGGGATAGGCACACCATATATTTT
abundance: .; j_gene: TRBJ2-7; v_gene: TRBV7-2; d_gene: .; CDR3aa: CASSLDRYSYEQYF; CDR3nt: TGTGCCAGCAGCTTAGACAGGTACTCCTACGAGCAGTACTTC
abundance: .; j_gene: TRBJ2-2; v_gene: TRBV18; d_gene: .; CDR3aa: CASSPLLGRANTGELFF; CDR3nt: TGTGCCAGCTCACCCCTGCTGGGTCGAGCGAACACCGGGGAGCTGTTTTTT
abundance: .; j_gene: TRBJ1-3; v_gene: TRBV6-5; d_gene: .; CDR3aa: CASSYSGGVAGNTIYF; CDR3nt: TGTGCCAGCAGTTACTCGGGGGGGGTCGCTGGAAACACCATATATTTT
abundance: .; j_gene: TRBJ2-6; v_gene: TRBV9; d_gene: .; CDR3aa: CASSVGELGNSGANVLTF; CDR3nt: TGTGCCAGCAGCGTAGGGGAGTTGGGGAACTCTGGGGCCAACGTCCTGACTTTC
abundance: .; j_gene: TRBJ2-1; v_gene: TRBV28; d_gene: .; CDR3aa: CASTGQAGYNEQFF; CDR3nt: TGTGCCAGCACCGGCCAGGCAGGCTACAATGAGCAGTTCTTC
abundance: .; j_gene: TRBJ2-3; v_gene: TRBV5-4; d_gene: .; CDR3aa: CASSRPSTDTQYF; CDR3nt: TGTGCCAGCAGCCGCCCTAGCACAGATACGCAGTATTTT
abundance: .; j_gene: TRBJ1-1; v_gene: TRBV18; d_gene: TRBD1; CDR3aa: CASSQNRGGTEAFF; CDR3nt: TGTGCCAGCTCCCAAAACAGGGGAGGCACTGAAGCTTTCTTT
abundance: once; j_gene: TRBJ2-1; v_gene: TRBV15; d_gene: .; CDR3aa: CATSRDPQDNQQFF; CDR3nt: TGTGCCACCAGCAGAGATCCCCAGGACAATCAGCAGTTCTTC
abundance: .; j_gene: TRBJ2-7; v_gene: TRBV2; d_gene: .; CDR3aa: CASSYGGLSIYEQYF; CDR3nt: TGTGCCAGCAGTTACGGGGGGCTCTCCATATACGAGCAGTACTTC
abundance: .; j_gene: TRBJ2-5; v_gene: TRBV6-5; d_gene: TRBD1; CDR3aa: CASSYGTAQETQYF; CDR3nt: TGTGCCAGCAGTTACGGGACAGCACAAGAGACCCAGTACTTC